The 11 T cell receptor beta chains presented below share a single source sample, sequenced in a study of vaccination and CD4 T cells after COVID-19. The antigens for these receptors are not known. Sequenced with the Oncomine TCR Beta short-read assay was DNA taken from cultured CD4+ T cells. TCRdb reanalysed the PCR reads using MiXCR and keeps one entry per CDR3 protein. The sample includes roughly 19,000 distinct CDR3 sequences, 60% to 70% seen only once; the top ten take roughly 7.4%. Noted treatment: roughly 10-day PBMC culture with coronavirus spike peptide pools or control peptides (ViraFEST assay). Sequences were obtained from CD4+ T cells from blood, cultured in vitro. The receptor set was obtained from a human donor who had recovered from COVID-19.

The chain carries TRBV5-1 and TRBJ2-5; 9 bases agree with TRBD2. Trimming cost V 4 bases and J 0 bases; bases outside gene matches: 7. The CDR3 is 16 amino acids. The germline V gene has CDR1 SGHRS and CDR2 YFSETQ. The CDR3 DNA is TGCGCCAGCAGCCCCGGGCTAGCGGGGTACCAAGAGACCCAGTACTTC. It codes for CASSPGLAGYQETQYF.

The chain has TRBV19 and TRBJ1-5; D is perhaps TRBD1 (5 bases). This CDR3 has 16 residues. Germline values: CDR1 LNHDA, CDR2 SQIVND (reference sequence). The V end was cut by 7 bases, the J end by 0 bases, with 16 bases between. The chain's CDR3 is CASKGGRGYSNQPQHF. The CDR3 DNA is TGTGCCAGTAAGGGAGGGAGGGGTTATAGCAATCAGCCCCAGCATTTT.

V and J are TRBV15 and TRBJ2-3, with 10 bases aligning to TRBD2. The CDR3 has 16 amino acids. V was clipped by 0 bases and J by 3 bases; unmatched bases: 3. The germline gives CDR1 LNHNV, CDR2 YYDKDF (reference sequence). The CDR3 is CATSRDGGLATDTQYF. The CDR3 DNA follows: TGTGCCACCAGCAGAGATGGGGGACTAGCGACAGATACGCAGTATTTT. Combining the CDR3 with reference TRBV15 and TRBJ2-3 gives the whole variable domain DAMVIQNPRYQVTQFGKPVTLSCSQTLNHNVMYWYQQKSSQAPKLLFHYYDKDFNNEADTPDNFQSRRPNTSFCFLDIRSPGLGDTAMYLCATSRDGGLATDTQYFGPGTRLTVL.

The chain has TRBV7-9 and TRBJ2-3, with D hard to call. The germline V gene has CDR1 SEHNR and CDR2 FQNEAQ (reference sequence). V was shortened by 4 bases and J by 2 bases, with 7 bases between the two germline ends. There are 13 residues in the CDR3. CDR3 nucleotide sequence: TGTGCCAGCAGCTGGAGAGACACAGATACGCAGTATTTT. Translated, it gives CASSWRDTDTQYF.

The CDR3 DNA reads as TGTGCCAGCAGTCCCAGGCTAGGGAGGGGGAAGGAGACCCAGTACTTC. Translation gives CASSPRLGRGKETQYF. The V call is TRBV11-3, the J call TRBJ2-5; perhaps TRBD2 as D (7 bases). V lost 6 bases to trimming and J lost 5 bases, with 22 bases between them. The CDR3 sequence is 16 residues long. Per the germline V gene, CDR1 is SGHNT and CDR2 is YENEEA.

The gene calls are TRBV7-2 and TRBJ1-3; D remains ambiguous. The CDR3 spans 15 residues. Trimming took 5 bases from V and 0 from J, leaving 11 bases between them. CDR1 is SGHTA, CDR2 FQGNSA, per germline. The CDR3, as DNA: TGTGCCAGCAGCCGATTCATGGACTCTGGAAACACCATATATTTT. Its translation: CASSRFMDSGNTIYF. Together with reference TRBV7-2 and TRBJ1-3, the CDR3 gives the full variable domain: GAGVSQSPSNKVTEKGKDVELRCDPISGHTALYWYRQSLGQGLEFLIYFQGNSAPDKSGLPSDRFSAERTGGSVSTLTIQRTQQEDSAVYLCASSRFMDSGNTIYFGEGSWLTVV.

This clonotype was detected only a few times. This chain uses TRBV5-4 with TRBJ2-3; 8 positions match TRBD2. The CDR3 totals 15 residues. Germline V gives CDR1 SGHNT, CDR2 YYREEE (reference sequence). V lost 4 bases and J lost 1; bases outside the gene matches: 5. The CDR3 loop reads CASSPAAGGTDTQYF. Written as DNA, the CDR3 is TGTGCCAGCAGCCCCGCAGCGGGAGGCACAGATACGCAGTATTTT.

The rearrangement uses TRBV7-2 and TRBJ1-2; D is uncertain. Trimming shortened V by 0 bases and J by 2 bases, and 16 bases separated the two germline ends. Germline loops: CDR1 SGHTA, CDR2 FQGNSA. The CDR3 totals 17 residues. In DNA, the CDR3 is TGTGCCAGCAGCTTAGCGTTTACGGACCTGGGGAACTATGGCTACACCTTC. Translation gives CASSLAFTDLGNYGYTF. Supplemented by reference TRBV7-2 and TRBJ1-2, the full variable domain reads GAGVSQSPSNKVTEKGKDVELRCDPISGHTALYWYRQSLGQGLEFLIYFQGNSAPDKSGLPSDRFSAERTGGSVSTLTIQRTQQEDSAVYLCASSLAFTDLGNYGYTFGSGTRLTVV.

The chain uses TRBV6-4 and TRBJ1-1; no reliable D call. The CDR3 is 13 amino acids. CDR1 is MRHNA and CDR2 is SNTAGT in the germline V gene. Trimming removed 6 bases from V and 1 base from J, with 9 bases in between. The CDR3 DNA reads TGTGCCAGCAGCGAGAGTGCGAACACTGAAGCTTTCTTT. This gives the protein CASSESANTEAFF.

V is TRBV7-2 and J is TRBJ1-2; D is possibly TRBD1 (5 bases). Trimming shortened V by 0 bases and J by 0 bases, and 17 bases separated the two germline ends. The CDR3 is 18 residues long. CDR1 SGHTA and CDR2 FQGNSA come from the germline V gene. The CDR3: CASSLAGGGIGANYGYTF. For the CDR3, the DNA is TGTGCCAGCAGCTTAGCGGGTGGGGGAATTGGAGCTAACTATGGCTACACCTTC.

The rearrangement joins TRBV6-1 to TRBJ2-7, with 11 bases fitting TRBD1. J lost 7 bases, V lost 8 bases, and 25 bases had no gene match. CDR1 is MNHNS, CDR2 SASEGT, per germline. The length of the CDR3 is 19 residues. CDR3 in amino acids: CASGPRLPLGQGARGEQYF. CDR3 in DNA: TGTGCCAGCGGACCCCGACTACCACTCGGACAGGGGGCCCGGGGTGAGCAGTACTTC.